These T cell receptor beta chains were read from a single sample in a study of OX40 agonist ivuxolimab in advanced cancers. Assay used: immunoSEQ multiplex PCR; TCRdb lists only in-frame clones, some missing. The data show around 64,000 clones, around 90% seen once. The sample in question was CD4+ or CD8+ T cells sorted from blood, obtained in a trial of the OX40 agonist ivuxolimab. The receptors here all came from an adult with an advanced solid tumor such as melanoma, head and neck, liver or kidney cancer. The CDR3 runs from the conserved cysteine through the conserved F or W.

j_gene: TRBJ1-2
v_gene: TRBV28
CDR3aa: CASKEGQANYGYTF

j_gene: TRBJ2-7
v_gene: TRBV5-1
CDR3aa: CASRIGGMSVDEQYF

j_gene: TRBJ1-6
v_gene: TRBV2
CDR3aa: CASRPRDTNNSPLHF

j_gene: TRBJ1-5
v_gene: TRBV2
CDR3aa: CASNRQGLDNQPQHF

j_gene: TRBJ1-2
v_gene: TRBV6-6
CDR3aa: CASLASPPSDYGYTF

j_gene: TRBJ1-2
v_gene: TRBV6-4
CDR3aa: CASSDSNGDTGINGYTF

j_gene: TRBJ1-4
v_gene: TRBV9
CDR3aa: CASSDLPQGEKLFF

j_gene: TRBJ2-1
v_gene: TRBV19
CDR3aa: CASTLGAGGYNEQFF

j_gene: TRBJ1-3
v_gene: TRBV27
CDR3aa: CASRNGDSSGNTIYF

j_gene: TRBJ2-7
v_gene: TRBV7-8
CDR3aa: CASSPLPGLQVYEQYF

j_gene: TRBJ2-5
v_gene: TRBV6-5
CDR3aa: CASSYSGAGETQYF

j_gene: TRBJ1-1
v_gene: TRBV5-5
CDR3aa: CASSLVTALNTEAFF

j_gene: TRBJ2-3
v_gene: TRBV5-4
CDR3aa: CASSHDGGDTQYF

j_gene: TRBJ2-3
v_gene: TRBV7-2
CDR3aa: CASSLFPPPTDTQYF

j_gene: TRBJ1-5
v_gene: TRBV6-6
CDR3aa: CASNKRLGDQPQHF

j_gene: TRBJ1-5
v_gene: TRBV25-1
CDR3aa: CASGGEGQPQHF

j_gene: TRBJ1-1
v_gene: TRBV6-5
CDR3aa: CASRRGEAAEAFF

j_gene: TRBJ2-5
v_gene: TRBV5-4
CDR3aa: CASSLGRSQYF

j_gene: TRBJ2-7
v_gene: TRBV5-4
CDR3aa: CASSAAGLLYEQYF

j_gene: TRBJ1-5
v_gene: TRBV6-5
CDR3aa: CASSSGRRNQPQHF

j_gene: TRBJ2-5
v_gene: TRBV7-2
CDR3aa: CASSLRFGRYQETQYF

j_gene: TRBJ1-4
v_gene: TRBV19
CDR3aa: CASSGGRTDEKLFF

j_gene: TRBJ2-7
v_gene: TRBV9
CDR3aa: CASSSSPRRSYEQYF

j_gene: TRBJ2-6
v_gene: TRBV5-1
CDR3aa: CASSLAQGGLSGANVLTF

j_gene: TRBJ2-2
v_gene: TRBV11-2
CDR3aa: CASSLLVARTGELFF

j_gene: TRBJ2-6
v_gene: TRBV18
CDR3aa: CASSPRLRGALSSGANVLTF

j_gene: TRBJ1-1
v_gene: TRBV2
CDR3aa: CASRGGESVNTEAFF

j_gene: TRBJ2-7
v_gene: TRBV6-6
CDR3aa: CASSLAGTDAYEQYF

j_gene: TRBJ1-1
v_gene: TRBV7-7
CDR3aa: CASSPALNTEAFF

j_gene: TRBJ1-1
v_gene: TRBV28
CDR3aa: CASSLYGFGTEAFF

j_gene: TRBJ2-7
v_gene: TRBV14
CDR3aa: CASSQVGGASVEQYF

j_gene: TRBJ2-5
v_gene: TRBV6-6
CDR3aa: CASSRDRQETQYF

j_gene: TRBJ1-5
v_gene: TRBV6-5
CDR3aa: CASSYSTLEGGQPQHF

j_gene: TRBJ1-1
v_gene: TRBV7-7
CDR3aa: CASSREANTEAFF

j_gene: TRBJ2-2
v_gene: TRBV7-6
CDR3aa: CASSPIGGISGGELFF

j_gene: TRBJ1-1
v_gene: TRBV6-5
CDR3aa: CASSNTVNTEAFF

j_gene: TRBJ1-2
v_gene: TRBV10-2
CDR3aa: CASSDGLERGYGYTF

j_gene: TRBJ2-5
v_gene: TRBV5-1
CDR3aa: CASSPTGGQETQYF

j_gene: TRBJ1-2
v_gene: TRBV7-2
CDR3aa: CASSFSAGVVYGYTF

j_gene: TRBJ1-2
v_gene: TRBV28
CDR3aa: CASSTGYGYTF

j_gene: TRBJ2-5
v_gene: TRBV7-9
CDR3aa: CASSLRAGTQETQYF

j_gene: TRBJ1-3
v_gene: TRBV7-2
CDR3aa: CASQQRSGNTIYF

j_gene: TRBJ2-3
v_gene: TRBV6-5
CDR3aa: CASSALDTQYF

j_gene: TRBJ2-6
v_gene: TRBV6-1
CDR3aa: CASSERYSGSNVLTF

j_gene: TRBJ1-1
v_gene: TRBV20-1
CDR3aa: CSAKGHLEAFF

j_gene: TRBJ2-7
v_gene: TRBV10-3
CDR3aa: CATGRQDEQYF

j_gene: TRBJ1-2
v_gene: TRBV6-6
CDR3aa: CATRNPTNYGYTF